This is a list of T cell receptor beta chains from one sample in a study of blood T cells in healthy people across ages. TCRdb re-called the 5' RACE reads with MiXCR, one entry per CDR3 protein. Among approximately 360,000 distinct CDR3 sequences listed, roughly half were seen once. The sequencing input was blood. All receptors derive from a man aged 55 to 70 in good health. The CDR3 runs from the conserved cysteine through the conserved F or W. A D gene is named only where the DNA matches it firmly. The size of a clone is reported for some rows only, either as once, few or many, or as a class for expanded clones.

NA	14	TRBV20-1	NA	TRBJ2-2	CSAGRGSNTGELFF	TGCAGTGCTGGAAGGGGTTCGAACACCGGGGAGCTGTTTTTT
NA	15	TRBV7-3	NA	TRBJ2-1	CASSLFKGAYNEQFF	TGTGCCAGCAGCTTGTTTAAAGGGGCCTACAATGAGCAGTTCTTC
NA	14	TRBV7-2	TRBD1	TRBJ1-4	CASRPDRGHEKLFF	TGTGCCAGCAGACCAGACAGGGGGCATGAAAAACTGTTTTTT
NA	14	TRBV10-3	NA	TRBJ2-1	CAIRPTAAYNEQFF	TGTGCCATCAGACCGACTGCCGCTTACAATGAGCAGTTCTTC
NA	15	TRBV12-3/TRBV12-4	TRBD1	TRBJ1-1	CASSPRDRERTEAFF	TGTGCCAGCAGTCCCAGGGACAGGGAAAGGACTGAAGCTTTCTTT
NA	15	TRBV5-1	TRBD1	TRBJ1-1	CASSLEGGGYTEAFF	TGCGCCAGCAGCTTGGAAGGGGGCGGGTACACTGAAGCTTTCTTT
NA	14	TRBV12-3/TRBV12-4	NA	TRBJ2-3	CASQRGRSTDTQYF	TGTGCCAGCCAGCGCGGTAGAAGCACAGATACGCAGTATTTT
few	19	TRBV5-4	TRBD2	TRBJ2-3	CASSLPGLAGGGGTDTQYF	TGTGCCAGCAGCCTCCCGGGACTAGCGGGAGGAGGGGGCACGGATACGCAGTATTTT
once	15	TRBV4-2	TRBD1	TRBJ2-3	CASSQEGQGRDTQYF	TGTGCCAGCAGCCAAGAAGGACAGGGCCGGGATACGCAGTATTTT
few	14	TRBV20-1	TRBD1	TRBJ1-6	CSAQSRGLGGALHF	TGCAGTGCCCAATCCAGGGGGCTTGGGGGAGCCCTCCACTTT
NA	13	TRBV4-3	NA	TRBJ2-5	CASSPSLGETQYF	TGCGCCAGCAGCCCAAGCCTGGGGGAGACCCAGTACTTC
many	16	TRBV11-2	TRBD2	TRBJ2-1	CASSPTSGKAYNEQFF	TGTGCCAGCAGCCCGACTAGCGGGAAGGCCTACAATGAGCAGTTCTTC
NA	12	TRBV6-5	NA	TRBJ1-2	CASSPTGIGYTF	TGTGCCAGCAGCCCCACAGGGATTGGCTACACCTTC
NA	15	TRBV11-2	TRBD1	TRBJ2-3	CASRTLRGRADTQYF	TGTGCCAGCAGGACGCTCAGGGGGCGCGCGGATACGCAGTATTTT
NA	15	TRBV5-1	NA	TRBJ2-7	CASSLSAGDFYEQYF	TGCGCCAGCAGCTTGTCGGCGGGCGATTTCTACGAGCAGTACTTC
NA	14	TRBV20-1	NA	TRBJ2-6	CSAKGGSGANVLTF	TGCAGTGCTAAGGGGGGCTCTGGGGCCAACGTCCTGACTTTC
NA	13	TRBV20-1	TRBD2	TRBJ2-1	CSASRVAGNEQFF	TGCAGTGCTAGCAGGGTAGCGGGCAATGAGCAGTTCTTC
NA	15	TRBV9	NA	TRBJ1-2	CASSGDLSQVGGYTF	TGTGCCAGCAGCGGGGACCTGAGCCAAGTCGGAGGCTACACCTTC
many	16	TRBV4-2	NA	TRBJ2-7	CASSQVSGGSSYEQYF	TGTGCCAGCAGCCAAGTTTCGGGTGGAAGCTCCTACGAGCAGTACTTC
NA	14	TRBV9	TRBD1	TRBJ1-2	CASSVTGGNYGYTF	TGTGCCAGCAGCGTCACAGGGGGAAACTATGGCTACACCTTC
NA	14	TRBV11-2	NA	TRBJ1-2	CASSPTHVNYGYTF	TGTGCCAGCAGCCCGACGCACGTAAACTATGGCTACACCTTC
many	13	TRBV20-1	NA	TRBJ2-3	CSARASSTDTQYF	TGCAGTGCTAGAGCCTCTTCCACAGATACGCAGTATTTT
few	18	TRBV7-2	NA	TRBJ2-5	CASSLYGRGRTSQETQYF	TGTGCCAGCAGCTTGTACGGACGGGGGCGGACGTCCCAAGAGACCCAGTACTTC
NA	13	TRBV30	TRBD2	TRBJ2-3	CACAAGGTDTQYF	TGTGCCTGTGCGGCGGGAGGGACAGATACGCAGTATTTT
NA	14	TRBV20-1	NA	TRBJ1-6	CSARGGAWNSPLHF	TGCAGTGCTAGAGGGGGGGCATGGAATTCACCCCTCCACTTT
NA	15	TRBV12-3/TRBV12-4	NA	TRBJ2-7	CASSFWRPSSYEQYF	TGTGCCAGCAGTTTCTGGCGGCCTAGCTCCTACGAGCAGTACTTC
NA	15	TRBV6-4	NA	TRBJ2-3	CASSDAGLKGDTQYF	TGTGCCAGCAGTGACGCGGGGCTAAAGGGGGATACGCAGTATTTT
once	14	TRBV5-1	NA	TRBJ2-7	CTSSSQGTPCEQYF	TGCACCAGCAGCTCCCAGGGAACCCCCTGCGAGCAGTACTTC
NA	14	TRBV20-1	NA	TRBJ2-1	CSAILGEFYNEQFF	TGCAGTGCTATTTTGGGGGAGTTTTACAATGAGCAGTTCTTC
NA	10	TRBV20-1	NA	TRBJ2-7	CSAGLYEQYF	TGCAGTGCTGGTCTCTACGAGCAGTACTTC
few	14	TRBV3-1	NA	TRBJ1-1	CASSHPGANTEAFF	TGTGCCAGCAGCCACCCTGGAGCCAACACTGAAGCTTTCTTT
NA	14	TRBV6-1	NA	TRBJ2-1	CASSEGLRQNEQFF	TGTGCCAGCAGCGAAGGACTAAGGCAGAATGAGCAGTTCTTC
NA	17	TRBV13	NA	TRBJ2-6	CASSLNPGGSGANVPTF	TGTGCCAGCAGCTTAAATCCGGGGGGCTCTGGGGCCAACGTCCCGACTTTC
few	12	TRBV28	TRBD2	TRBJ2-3	CASSLSGRRPYF	TGTGCCAGCAGTTTAAGCGGGAGGCGTCCGTATTTT
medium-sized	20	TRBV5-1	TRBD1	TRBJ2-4	CASSLAGQGARGLAKNIQYF	TGCGCCAGCAGCTTGGCGGGACAGGGGGCGAGGGGACTAGCCAAAAACATTCAGTACTTC
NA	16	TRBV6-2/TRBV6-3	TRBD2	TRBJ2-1	CASRRILAGGHNEQFF	TGTGCCAGCCGTCGCATTCTAGCGGGAGGACACAATGAGCAGTTCTTC